The 20 T cell receptor beta chains listed next were all sequenced from one sample in a study of shared clonotypes between healthy human individuals. TCRdb keeps only in-frame clones here, not all; method: immunoSEQ multiplex PCR. Here the sample spans a few million clones, over 85% being singletons. Source material: naive CD4+ T cells sorted from blood. Subset specified: CD45RA+ positively selected. The receptors were gathered from a man aged 18 to 35 in good health.

Concerning this clone itself: The junction departs from germline at one end; a sequencing error may be responsible. CDR3 nucleotide sequence: TGTGCCAGCAACTTGGGACGCCTGTACAATGAGCAGTTCTTC. It encodes CASNLGRLYNEQFF. The chain joins TRBV5-6 to TRBJ2-1; either TRBD1 or TRBD2 may supply D (5 bases each). The germline V gene has CDR1 SGHDT and CDR2 YYEEEE. The CDR3 loop spans 14 amino acids.

V gene TRBV7-6 combines with J gene TRBJ2-3; D unresolved. Trimming removed 2 bases at V and 1 base at J, with 10 bases between. Looked up from germline, CDR1 is SGHVS and CDR2 is FNYEAQ. This CDR3 is built from 15 residues. In DNA form, the CDR3 reads TGTGCCAGCAGCTTAAGTCTCATCGGCACAGATACGCAGTATTTT. This translates into CASSLSLIGTDTQYF.

This rearrangement joins TRBV19 to TRBJ2-1; 12 bases agree with TRBD2. Germline V gene data show CDR1 as LNHDA and CDR2 as SQIVND (reference sequence). Trimming at V came to 8 bases and at J to 7 bases, leaving 12 bases not matched to a gene. This CDR3 is built from 16 residues. The CDR3 reads CASGASGRAERNEQFF. Written as DNA, the CDR3 is TGTGCCAGTGGGGCTAGCGGGAGGGCGGAGAGAAATGAGCAGTTCTTC.

The rearrangement links TRBV6-6 to TRBJ1-1, with TRBD1 matching 7 bases. The junction had 7 bases not matched to a gene; V was cut back by 6 bases and J by 3 bases. Germline-derived CDR1 and CDR2 are MNHNY and SVGAGI (reference sequence). This CDR3 contains 14 residues. CDR3 sequence: CASRAGGGYTEAFF. The CDR3, as DNA: TGTGCCAGCAGGGCAGGGGGAGGGTACACTGAAGCTTTCTTT.

The chain carries TRBV5-4 and TRBJ2-5; D is perhaps TRBD2 (5 bases). This CDR3 has 14 amino acids. Per germline, CDR1 SGHNT and CDR2 YYREEE (reference sequence). Trimming shortened V by 2 bases and J by 5 bases, and 13 bases separated the two germline ends. The CDR3 DNA sequence: TGTGCCAGCAGCTTTCCGGGGTTTCGGGAGACCCAGTACTTC. Translated: CASSFPGFRETQYF.

The V gene is TRBV7-2, the J gene TRBJ2-7, with a weak D call TRBD2 (6 bases). The CDR3 runs to 14 residues. Trimming cost V 6 bases and J 3 bases, with 15 bases left between them. Germline V gene data show CDR1 as SGHTA and CDR2 as FQGNSA. In DNA, the CDR3 is TGTGCCAGCAGGGGGGGATCTACCGACTACGAGCAGTACTTC. This sequence encodes CASRGGSTDYEQYF. The full variable domain, in which reference TRBV7-2 and TRBJ2-7 provide the parts outside the CDR3, is GAGVSQSPSNKVTEKGKDVELRCDPISGHTALYWYRQSLGQGLEFLIYFQGNSAPDKSGLPSDRFSAERTGGSVSTLTIQRTQQEDSAVYLCASRGGSTDYEQYFGPGTRLTVT.

The chain employs TRBV5-1 and TRBJ1-3, with no clear D. Per the germline V gene, CDR1 is SGHRS and CDR2 is YFSETQ. V lost 4 bases to trimming and J lost 2 bases, with 7 bases between them. The CDR3 has 13 amino acids. Written as DNA, the CDR3 is TGCGCCAGCAGCGTGACACCTGGAAACACCATATATTTT. It specifies CASSVTPGNTIYF.

The chain couples TRBV7-9 to TRBJ2-2; D is unclear. V shed 0 bases and J shed 2 bases, with 7 bases lying between them. CDR1 is SEHNR, CDR2 FQNEAQ, per germline (reference sequence). This CDR3 contains 15 residues. CDR3 nucleotide sequence: TGTGCCAGCAGCTTAGCGGCTCTCAACACCGGGGAGCTGTTTTTT. This sequence encodes CASSLAALNTGELFF.

The V call is TRBV4-2, the J call TRBJ1-1; 7 nucleotides line up with TRBD1. This CDR3 contains 14 residues. The germline CDR1 and CDR2 sequences are LGHNA and YNFKEQ. After removal of 4 bases from V and 3 bases from J, the junction contained 5 bases not matched to a gene. The CDR3 bases are TGTGCCAGCAGCCGCCAGGGGGGAGACACTGAAGCTTTCTTT. Translating it yields CASSRQGGDTEAFF.

The rearrangement uses TRBV7-2 and TRBJ1-3; TRBD1 agrees at 8 bases. The CDR3 spans 15 residues. Germline CDR1 SGHTA, CDR2 FQGNSA. J gave up 3 bases and V 1 base, and 2 bases lay outside the gene matches. Written as DNA, the CDR3 is TGTGCCAGCAGCTTAGAGACAGGGGTTGGAAACACCATATATTTT. Amino acid sequence: CASSLETGVGNTIYF.

The rearrangement uses TRBV7-2 and TRBJ2-7, with 9 bases identical to TRBD2. Germline trimming cut 4 bases from V and 5 bases from J; bases unmatched to any gene: 6. The CDR3 loop spans 14 amino acids. The germline V gene encodes CDR1 SGHTA and CDR2 FQGNSA. DNA of the CDR3: TGTGCCAGCAGCTCCCAGGCTAGCGGGGACGAGCAGTACTTC. As protein: CASSSQASGDEQYF.

V usage is TRBV18 and J usage is TRBJ2-5, with 8 bases aligning to TRBD2. Per the germline V gene, CDR1 is KGHSH and CDR2 is LQKENI. J lost 1 base, V lost 4 bases, and 5 bases had no gene match. This CDR3 has 15 residues. This CDR3 is CASSLLAGPQETQYF. DNA of the CDR3: TGTGCCAGCTCACTCTTAGCGGGGCCCCAAGAGACCCAGTACTTC.

The chain employs TRBV18 and TRBJ1-1; 8 nucleotides align to TRBD1. From germline, CDR1 is KGHSH and CDR2 LQKENI. Trimming took 2 bases from V and 3 from J; bases not matched to a gene: 5. The CDR3 contains 15 residues. The DNA of the CDR3 is TGTGCCAGCTCACCATTCAGGGGGCCGGACACTGAAGCTTTCTTT. This sequence encodes CASSPFRGPDTEAFF.

V gene TRBV4-3 combines with J gene TRBJ2-1; 8 nucleotides match TRBD1. This CDR3 spans 15 amino acids. With V trimmed by 1 base and J by 6 bases, 5 bases remained unmatched. Per germline, CDR1 LGHNA and CDR2 YSLEER. CDR3 amino acids: CASSQVGTGSNEQFF. The DNA for the CDR3 is TGCGCCAGCAGCCAAGTCGGGACAGGTTCCAATGAGCAGTTCTTC.

The chain carries TRBV5-1 and TRBJ1-1; 7 bases are a match to TRBD1. The germline gives CDR1 SGHRS, CDR2 YFSETQ. Trimming at V came to 4 bases and at J to 5 bases, leaving 8 bases not matched to a gene. The CDR3 length is 14 residues. The DNA for the CDR3 is TGCGCCAGCAGCAAACAGGGGAAAGAAACTGAAGCTTTCTTT. Its translation: CASSKQGKETEAFF.

Notes on this clone: This sample also contains other DNA sequences that code for the same CDR3. The chain recombines TRBV30 with TRBJ1-6; tentative D call: TRBD1 (5 bases). Germline V gives CDR1 GTSNPN, CDR2 SVGIG (reference sequence). CDR3 length: 13 residues. Trimming stripped 3 bases from V and 7 bases from J, with 10 bases between. In DNA, the CDR3 is TGTGCCTGGAGCGGGACCGGGAATTCACCCCTCCACTTT. This sequence encodes CAWSGTGNSPLHF.

The chain recombines TRBV29-1 with TRBJ2-3, with TRBD1 matching over 8 bases. The CDR3 is 14 residues long. Germline values: CDR1 SQVTM, CDR2 ANQGSEA. Germline trimming cut 6 bases from V and 3 bases from J; bases unmatched to any gene: 8. DNA for the CDR3: TGCAGCGTCATAAGACAGGGGAAGACAGATACGCAGTATTTT. It encodes CSVIRQGKTDTQYF.

The genes are TRBV25-1 and TRBJ2-5; TRBD1 matches at 8 bases. Germline CDR1 reads MGHDK; CDR2 reads SYGVNS. The CDR3 has 15 amino acids. J was trimmed by 5 bases and V by 8 bases; bases with no gene match: 13. This chain's CDR3 is CASGAGGRAVETQYF. As DNA, the CDR3 is TGTGCCAGCGGGGCAGGGGGCAGGGCCGTGGAGACCCAGTACTTC.

The chain recombines TRBV5-4 with TRBJ2-1; D could derive from TRBD1 or TRBD2 (5 bases each). Trimming took off 3 bases at V and 0 bases at J, with 13 bases between the two ends. CDR1 and CDR2 (germline): SGHNT, YYREEE (reference sequence). The CDR3 runs 16 residues. CDR3 sequence: CASSSTEGSSYNEQFF. CDR3 DNA sequence: TGTGCCAGCAGCTCGACAGAGGGGAGCTCCTACAATGAGCAGTTCTTC.

The V gene is TRBV27, the J gene TRBJ1-4, with D unclear. Germline CDR1 reads MNHEY; CDR2 reads SMNVEV (reference sequence). The V and J ends lost 6 bases and 3 bases respectively, with 8 bases between them. This CDR3 is built from 13 residues. As DNA, the CDR3 is TGTGCCAGCAGATGGACGGCTAATGAAAAACTGTTTTTT. It encodes CASRWTANEKLFF.